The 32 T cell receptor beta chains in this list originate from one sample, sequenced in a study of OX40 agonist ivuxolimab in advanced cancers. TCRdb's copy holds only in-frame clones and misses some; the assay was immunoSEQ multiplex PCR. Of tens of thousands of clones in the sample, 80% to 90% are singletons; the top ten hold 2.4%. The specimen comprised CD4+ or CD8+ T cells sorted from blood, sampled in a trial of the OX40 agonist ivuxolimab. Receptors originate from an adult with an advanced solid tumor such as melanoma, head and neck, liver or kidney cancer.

CDR3: CASSLGPADEQFF. CDR3 bases: TGTGCCAGCAGCTTAGGGCCAGCCGATGAGCAGTTCTTC. V gene TRBV7-3 combines with J gene TRBJ2-1; D not certain. The V end lost 2 bases, the J end lost 8 bases, and 10 bases lay between the germline ends. Germline assignment: CDR1 SGHTA and CDR2 FQGTGA. The CDR3 consists of 13 residues.

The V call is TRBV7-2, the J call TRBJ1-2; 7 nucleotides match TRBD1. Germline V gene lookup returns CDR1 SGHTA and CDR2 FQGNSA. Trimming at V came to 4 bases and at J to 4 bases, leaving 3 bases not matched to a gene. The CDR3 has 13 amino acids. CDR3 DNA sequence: TGTGCCAGCAGCTCGACAGGGCTCTATGGCTACACCTTC. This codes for CASSSTGLYGYTF.

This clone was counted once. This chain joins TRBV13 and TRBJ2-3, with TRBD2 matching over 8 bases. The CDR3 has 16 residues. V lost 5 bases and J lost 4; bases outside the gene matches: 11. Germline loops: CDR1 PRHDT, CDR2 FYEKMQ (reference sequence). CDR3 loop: CASSTQRTSLPDTQYF. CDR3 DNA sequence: TGTGCCAGCAGCACCCAAAGGACTAGCCTCCCAGATACGCAGTATTTT.

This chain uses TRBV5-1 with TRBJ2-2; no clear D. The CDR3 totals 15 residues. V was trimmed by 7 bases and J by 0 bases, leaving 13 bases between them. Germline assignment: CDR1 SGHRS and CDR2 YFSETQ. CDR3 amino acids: CASVAAEANTGELFF. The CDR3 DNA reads TGCGCCAGCGTTGCCGCGGAAGCGAACACCGGGGAGCTGTTTTTT. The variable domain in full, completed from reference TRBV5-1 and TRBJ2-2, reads KAGVTQTPRYLIKTRGQQVTLSCSPISGHRSVSWYQQTPGQGLQFLFEYFSETQRNKGNFPGRFSGRQFSNSRSEMNVSTLELGDSALYLCASVAAEANTGELFFGEGSRLTVL.

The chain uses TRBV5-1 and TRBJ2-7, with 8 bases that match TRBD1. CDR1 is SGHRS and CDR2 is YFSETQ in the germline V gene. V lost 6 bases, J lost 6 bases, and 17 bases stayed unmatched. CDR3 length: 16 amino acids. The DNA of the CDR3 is TGCGCCAGCACCAATGTTGGACAGGGTCCATTTGGCGAGCAGTACTTC. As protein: CASTNVGQGPFGEQYF.

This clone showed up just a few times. The CDR3 DNA sequence: TGTGCCAGCTCACTTGGACAGGGGGATCAGCCCCAGCATTTT. Amino acid sequence: CASSLGQGDQPQHF. The rearrangement links TRBV18 to TRBJ1-5, with 10 bases fitting TRBD1. Germline V lookup: CDR1 KGHSH, CDR2 LQKENI. The CDR3 is 14 amino acids. V shed 4 bases, J shed 5 bases, and the junction held 2 bases outside the gene matches.

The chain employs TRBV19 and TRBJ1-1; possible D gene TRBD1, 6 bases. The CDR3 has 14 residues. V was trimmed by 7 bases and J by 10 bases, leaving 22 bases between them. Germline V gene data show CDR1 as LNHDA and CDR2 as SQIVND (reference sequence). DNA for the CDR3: TGTGCCAGTACACCCGGGCAGGGGAGTTTACGAGCTTTCTTT. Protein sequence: CASTPGQGSLRAFF.

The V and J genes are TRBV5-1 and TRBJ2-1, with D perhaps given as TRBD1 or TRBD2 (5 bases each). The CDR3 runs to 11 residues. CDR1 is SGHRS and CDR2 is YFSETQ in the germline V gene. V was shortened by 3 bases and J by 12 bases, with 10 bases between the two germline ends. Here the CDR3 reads CASSSRGAQFF. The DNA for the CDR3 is TGCGCCAGCAGCTCCCGAGGGGCGCAGTTCTTC.

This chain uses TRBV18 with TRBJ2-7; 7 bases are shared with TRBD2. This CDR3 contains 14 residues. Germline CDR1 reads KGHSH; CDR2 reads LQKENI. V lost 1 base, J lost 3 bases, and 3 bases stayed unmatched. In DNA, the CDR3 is TGTGCCAGCTCACCACGGAGGGACTACTACGAGCAGTACTTC. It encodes CASSPRRDYYEQYF.

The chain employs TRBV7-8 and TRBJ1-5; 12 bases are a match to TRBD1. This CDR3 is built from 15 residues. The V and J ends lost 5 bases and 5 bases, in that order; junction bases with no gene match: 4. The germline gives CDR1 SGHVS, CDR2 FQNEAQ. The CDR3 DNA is TGTGCCAGCAGCCCGGGGACAGGGGGCGATCAGCCCCAGCATTTT. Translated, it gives CASSPGTGGDQPQHF.

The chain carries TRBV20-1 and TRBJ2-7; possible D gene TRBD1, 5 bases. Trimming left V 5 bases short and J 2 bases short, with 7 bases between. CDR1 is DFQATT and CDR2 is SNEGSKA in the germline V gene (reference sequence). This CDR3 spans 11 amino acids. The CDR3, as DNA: TGCAGTGCTGAGGACACCTACGAGCAGTACTTC. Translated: CSAEDTYEQYF.

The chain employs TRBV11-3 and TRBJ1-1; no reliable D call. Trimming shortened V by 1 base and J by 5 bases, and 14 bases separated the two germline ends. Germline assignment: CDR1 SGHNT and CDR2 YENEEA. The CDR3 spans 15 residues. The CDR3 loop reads CASSLVSGKRTEAFF. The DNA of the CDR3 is TGTGCCAGCAGCTTAGTATCGGGAAAGAGGACTGAAGCTTTCTTT.

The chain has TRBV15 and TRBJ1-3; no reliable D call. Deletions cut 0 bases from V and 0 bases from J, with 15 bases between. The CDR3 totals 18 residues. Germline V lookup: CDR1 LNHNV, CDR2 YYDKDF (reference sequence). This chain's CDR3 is CATSRDGFFMNSGNTIYF. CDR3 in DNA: TGTGCCACCAGCAGAGATGGTTTCTTCATGAACTCTGGAAACACCATATATTTT.

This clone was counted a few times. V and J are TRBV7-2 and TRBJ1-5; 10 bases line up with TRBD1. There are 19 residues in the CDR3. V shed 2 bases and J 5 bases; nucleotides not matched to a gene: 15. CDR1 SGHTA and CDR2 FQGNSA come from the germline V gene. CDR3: CASSLIFPWSGTGDQPQHF. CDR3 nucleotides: TGTGCCAGCAGCTTAATTTTTCCGTGGTCAGGGACAGGGGATCAGCCCCAGCATTTT.

The CDR3 reads CASSVGVGNTEAFF. The CDR3 DNA sequence: TGTGCCAGCAGCGTCGGGGTGGGGAACACTGAAGCTTTCTTT. The rearrangement uses TRBV9 and TRBJ1-1; D is unresolved. Trimming removed 2 bases at V and 1 base at J, with 9 bases between. Germline loops: CDR1 SGDLS, CDR2 YYNGEE. CDR3 length equals 14 residues. The entire variable domain, with the rest obtained from reference TRBV9 and TRBJ1-1, is as follows: DSGVTQTPKHLITATGQRVTLRCSPRSGDLSVYWYQQSLDQGLQFLIQYYNGEERAKGNILERFSAQQFPDLHSELNLSSLELGDSALYFCASSVGVGNTEAFFGQGTRLTVV.

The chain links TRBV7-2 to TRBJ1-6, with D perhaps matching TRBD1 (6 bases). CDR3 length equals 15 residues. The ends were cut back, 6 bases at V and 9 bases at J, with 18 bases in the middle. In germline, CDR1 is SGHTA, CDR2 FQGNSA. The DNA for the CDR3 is TGTGCCAGCAGTGACAATGGACAGAAAGTTTCACCCCTCCACTTT. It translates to CASSDNGQKVSPLHF.

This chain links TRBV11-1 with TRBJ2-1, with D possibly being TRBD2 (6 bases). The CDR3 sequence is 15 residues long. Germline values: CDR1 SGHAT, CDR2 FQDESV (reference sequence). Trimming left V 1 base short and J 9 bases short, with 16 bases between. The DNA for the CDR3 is TGTGCCAGCAGCTTAGGACTGGCTGTGGGGGGTGAGCAGTTCTTC. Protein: CASSLGLAVGGEQFF.

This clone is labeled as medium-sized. The chain's CDR3 is CASSERAASGIQDTQYF. Written as DNA, the CDR3 is TGTGCCAGTAGCGAAAGGGCTGCTAGCGGGATTCAGGATACGCAGTATTTT. The V and J genes are TRBV19 and TRBJ2-3; 9 bases map to TRBD2. CDR3 length equals 17 residues. The junction had 16 bases not matched to a gene; V was cut back by 6 bases and J by 6 bases. CDR1 LNHDA and CDR2 SQIVND come from the germline V gene (reference sequence).

The chain's CDR3 is CASSWDSRTYEQYF. The DNA of the CDR3 is TGCGCCAGCAGCTGGGACAGCCGCACCTACGAGCAGTACTTC. The chain couples TRBV5-1 to TRBJ2-7, with 7 bases identical to TRBD1. Trimming removed 3 bases from V and 2 bases from J; junction bases left unmatched: 5. CDR3 size: 14 residues. Germline V lookup: CDR1 SGHRS, CDR2 YFSETQ.

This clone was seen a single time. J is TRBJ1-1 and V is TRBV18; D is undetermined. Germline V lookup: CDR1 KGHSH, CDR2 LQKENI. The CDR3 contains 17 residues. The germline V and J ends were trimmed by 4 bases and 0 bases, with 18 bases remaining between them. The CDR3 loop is CASSRKTLDPMNTEAFF. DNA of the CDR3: TGTGCCAGCTCACGTAAAACCCTCGACCCCATGAACACTGAAGCTTTCTTT.

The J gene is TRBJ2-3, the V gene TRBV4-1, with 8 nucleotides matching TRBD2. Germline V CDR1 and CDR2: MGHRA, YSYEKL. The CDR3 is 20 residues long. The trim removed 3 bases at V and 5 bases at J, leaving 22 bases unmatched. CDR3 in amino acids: CASSHGAGAGDPGVQDTQYF. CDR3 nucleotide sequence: TGCGCCAGCAGCCACGGGGCGGGAGCGGGAGACCCAGGAGTGCAAGATACGCAGTATTTT.

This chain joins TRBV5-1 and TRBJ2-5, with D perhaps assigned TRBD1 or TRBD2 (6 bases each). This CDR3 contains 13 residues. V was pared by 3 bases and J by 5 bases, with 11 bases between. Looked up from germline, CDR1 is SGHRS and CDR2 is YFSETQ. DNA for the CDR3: TGCGCCAGCAGCTCACAGGGAGGCGAGACCCAGTACTTC. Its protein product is CASSSQGGETQYF.

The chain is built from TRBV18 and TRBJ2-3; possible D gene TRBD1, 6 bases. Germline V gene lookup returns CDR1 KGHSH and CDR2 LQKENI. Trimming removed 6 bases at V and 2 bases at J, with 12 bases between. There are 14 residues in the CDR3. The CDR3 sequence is CASSLQGPTDTQYF. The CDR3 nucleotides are TGTGCCAGCTCTCTTCAGGGGCCCACAGATACGCAGTATTTT. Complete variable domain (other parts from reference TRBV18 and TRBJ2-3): NAGVMQNPRHLVRRRGQEARLRCSPMKGHSHVYWYRQLPEEGLKFMVYLQKENIIDESGMPKERFSAEFPKEGPSILRIQQVVRGDSAAYFCASSLQGPTDTQYFGPGTRLTVL.

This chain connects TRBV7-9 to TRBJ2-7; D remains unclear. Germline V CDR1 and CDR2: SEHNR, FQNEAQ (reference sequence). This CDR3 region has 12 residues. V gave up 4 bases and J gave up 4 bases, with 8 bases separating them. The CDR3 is CASSSTPYEQYF. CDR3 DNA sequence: TGTGCCAGCAGCTCCACACCATACGAGCAGTACTTC.

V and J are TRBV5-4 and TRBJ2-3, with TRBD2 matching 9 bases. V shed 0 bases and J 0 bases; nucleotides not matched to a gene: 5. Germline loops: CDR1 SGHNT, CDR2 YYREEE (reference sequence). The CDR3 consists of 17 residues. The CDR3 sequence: CASSLVGLAESTDTQYF. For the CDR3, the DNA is TGTGCCAGCAGCTTGGTGGGACTAGCAGAAAGCACAGATACGCAGTATTTT.

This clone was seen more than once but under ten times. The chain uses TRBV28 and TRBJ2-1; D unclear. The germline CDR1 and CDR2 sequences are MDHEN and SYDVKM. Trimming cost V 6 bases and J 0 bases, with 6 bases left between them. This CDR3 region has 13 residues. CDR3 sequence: CASRASSYNEQFF. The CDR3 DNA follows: TGTGCCAGCAGGGCTAGCTCCTACAATGAGCAGTTCTTC.

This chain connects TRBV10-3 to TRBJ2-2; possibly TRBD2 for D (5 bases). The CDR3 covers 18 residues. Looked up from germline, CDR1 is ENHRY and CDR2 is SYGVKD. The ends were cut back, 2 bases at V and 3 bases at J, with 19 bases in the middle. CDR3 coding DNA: TGTGCCATCAGTGAGGCCGGAAGAGGGCGGGTGGACACCGGGGAGCTGTTTTTT. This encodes CAISEAGRGRVDTGELFF.

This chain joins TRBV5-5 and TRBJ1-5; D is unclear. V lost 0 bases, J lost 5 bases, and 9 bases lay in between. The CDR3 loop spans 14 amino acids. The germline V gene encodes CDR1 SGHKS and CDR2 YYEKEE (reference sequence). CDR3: CASSLGYSYQPQHF. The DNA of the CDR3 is TGTGCCAGCAGCTTGGGCTACAGCTATCAGCCCCAGCATTTT.

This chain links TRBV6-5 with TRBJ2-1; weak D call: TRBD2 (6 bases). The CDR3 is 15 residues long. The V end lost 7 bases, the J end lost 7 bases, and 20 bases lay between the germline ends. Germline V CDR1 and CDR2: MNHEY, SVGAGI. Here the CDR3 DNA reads TGTGCCAGCAAGAGAGGCAGAACTAGCTGGAATGAGCAGTTCTTC. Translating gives CASKRGRTSWNEQFF.

This chain's CDR3 is CASSRIDGEETQYF. CDR3 DNA: TGTGCCAGTAGCCGAATTGACGGAGAAGAGACCCAGTACTTC. The genes are TRBV19 and TRBJ2-5; D unresolved. The CDR3 runs 14 residues. V lost 6 bases, J lost 3 bases, and 14 bases lay in between. CDR1 is LNHDA, CDR2 SQIVND, per germline (reference sequence).

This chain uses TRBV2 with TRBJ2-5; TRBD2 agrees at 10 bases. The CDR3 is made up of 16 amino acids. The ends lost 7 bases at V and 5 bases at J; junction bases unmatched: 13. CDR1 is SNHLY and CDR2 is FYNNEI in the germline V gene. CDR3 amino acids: CASKATSGIRGETQYF. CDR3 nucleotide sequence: TGTGCCAGCAAAGCTACTAGCGGGATCCGCGGTGAGACCCAGTACTTC.

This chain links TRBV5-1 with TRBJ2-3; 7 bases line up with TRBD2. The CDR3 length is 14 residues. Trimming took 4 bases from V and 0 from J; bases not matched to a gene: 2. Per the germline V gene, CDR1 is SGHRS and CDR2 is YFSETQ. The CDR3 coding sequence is TGCGCCAGCAGCCAGACTAGCAGCACAGATACGCAGTATTTT. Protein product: CASSQTSSTDTQYF.